This paragraph reports one TCR beta chain. Its antigen remains unidentified. This record belongs to a study of persistence of HIV-infected CD4 T cells. Study-wide findings and caveats: Antigen-responding cells were enriched for degenerate expanded CDR3beta sequences. CMV- and Gag-responding cells had lower TCRbeta richness than CD3/CD28-responding cells.

This was the immunoSEQ version 4 assay in survey mode. Produced via immunoSEQ multiplex PCR; TCRdb's table is partial and in-frame only. The sample yields about 36,000 clones, roughly 80% seen once. The stimulus was an HIV-1 Gag 15-mer peptide pool, about 1 ug/peptide/mL. CD40L/CD69 double-negative CD45RO-high memory CD4+ T cells were collected. CD8+ T cells were removed from PBMCs prior to stimulation. V was trimmed by 3 bases and J by 2 bases, leaving 17 bases between them. Looked up from germline, CDR1 is SGHTS and CDR2 is YDEGEE. CDR3 length: 16 residues. The genes are TRBV5-8 and TRBJ1-1, with D uncertain. The sample here was cultured CD4+ T cells from PBMCs, taken from a patient who received antiretroviral therapy. The TCR sequence derives from an adult with HIV. The donor label of this sample is uncertain. This CDR3 is CASSSGQLFTNTEAFF. CDR3 bases: TGTGCCAGCAGCTCGGGCCAACTATTTACTAACACTGAAGCTTTCTTT. Combining the CDR3 with reference TRBV5-8 and TRBJ1-1 gives the whole variable domain EAGVTQSPTHLIKTRGQQATLRCSPISGHTSVYWYQQALGLGLQFLLWYDEGEERNRGNFPPRFSGRQFPNYSSELNVNALELEDSALYLCASSSGQLFTNTEAFFGQGTRLTVV.